This T cell receptor beta chain was obtained from a study of shared T cell receptors in the human thymus. Measured with immunoSEQ multiplex PCR; TCRdb has only the in-frame clones, and not every one. The sample lists roughly 660,000 clones; around nine tenths were seen once. Germline-derived CDR1 and CDR2 are SQVTM and ANQGSEA. Trimming took 4 bases from V and 6 from J, leaving 10 bases between them. The CDR3 contains 12 residues. These sequences were also reported in another study, on human thymus T cells. Per that paper: It was healthy Finnish infants having corrective surgery for congenital heart defects who were the donors. Resections were taken during corrective heart surgery, and the thymus tissue came from these. Thymic and blood repertoires appeared to display a bias in their usage of V and J genes. Thymic repertoires overlap heavily among unrelated individuals, related research has reported.

Sequenced: thymocytes. This chain uses TRBV29-1 with TRBJ2-1; D might be TRBD2 (5 bases). The sequence was collected from a boy younger than two with a congenital heart defect. The CDR3: CSVGASSNEQFF. The CDR3 coding sequence is TGCAGCGTTGGGGCTAGCAGCAATGAGCAGTTCTTC.